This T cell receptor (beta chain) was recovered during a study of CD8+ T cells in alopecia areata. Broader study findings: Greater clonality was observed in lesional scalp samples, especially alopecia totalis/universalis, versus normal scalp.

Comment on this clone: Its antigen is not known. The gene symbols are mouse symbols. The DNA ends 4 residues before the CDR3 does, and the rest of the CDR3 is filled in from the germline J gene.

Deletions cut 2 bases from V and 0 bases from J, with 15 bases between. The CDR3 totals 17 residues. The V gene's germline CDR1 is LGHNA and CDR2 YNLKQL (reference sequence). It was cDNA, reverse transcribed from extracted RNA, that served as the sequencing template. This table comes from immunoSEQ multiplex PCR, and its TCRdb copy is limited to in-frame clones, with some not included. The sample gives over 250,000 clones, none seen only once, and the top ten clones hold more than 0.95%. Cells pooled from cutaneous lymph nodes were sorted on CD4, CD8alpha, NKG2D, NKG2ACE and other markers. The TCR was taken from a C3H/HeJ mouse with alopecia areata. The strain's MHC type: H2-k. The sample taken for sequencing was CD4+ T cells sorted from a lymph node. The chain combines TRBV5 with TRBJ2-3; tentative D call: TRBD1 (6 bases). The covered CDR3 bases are TGTGCCAGCAGCCAAACCGGGACAATAACGAGTGCAGAA. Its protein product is CASSQTGTITSAE. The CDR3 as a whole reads CASSQTGTITSAETLYF.